This T cell receptor beta chain was retrieved from a study of tumor-infiltrating lymphocytes in primary liver carcinoma. Using a constant-region primer together with ProtoScript II reverse transcriptase, TCR beta cDNA was made from about 500 ng of total RNA. Sequencing libraries for TCR beta derived from three nested multiplex PCR rounds that used slightly modified ARM-PCR. It was with TRBV1-TRBV30 forward primers and a C-beta reverse primer that the first two PCR rounds were run, at approximately 10 cycles each. TCRdb reprocessed the multiplex PCR reads via MiXCR and lists one record per CDR3 protein. The table records 250,000 to 400,000 distinct CDR3 sequences, over 55% of them present only once. This clonotype was seen a few times. RNA isolated from unsorted whole blood supplied the blood RNA, with germline DNA also extracted. No patient had received treatment, and all had chronic HBV infection.

There are 14 residues in the CDR3. Germline CDR1 reads SGHRS; CDR2 reads YFSETQ. Germline trimming cut 4 bases from V and 5 bases from J; bases unmatched to any gene: 7. The TCR was taken from a middle-aged man with primary liver carcinoma and hepatitis B virus infection. V and J are TRBV5-1 and TRBJ2-5, with TRBD2 matching over 8 bases. Material: peripheral blood. The CDR3, as DNA: TGCGCCAGCAGCCGAGAGCGGGAGAGTGAGACCCAGTACTTC. It codes for CASSRERESETQYF.